This T cell receptor beta chain was observed in a study of shared clonotypes between healthy human individuals. Remarks on this clone: Its antigen is not identified.

Findings of the study overall: Shared across several donors were about 4.6% of the naive CD4 clonotypes. Non-shared clonotypes had lower generation probabilities than those shared by all four donors.

With 1 base removed from V and 5 bases from J, the gap between germline ends came to 12 bases. This CDR3 spans 14 amino acids. The germline CDR1 and CDR2 sequences are SGHTS and YDEGEE. The input for sorted-subset replicate PCRs was approximately 190 ng DNA, some 28,000 T cell genomes. Data came from immunoSEQ multiplex PCR; TCRdb stores just in-frame clones and leaves some out. The sample holds around 990,000 clones, approximately 77% seen once. The source of this sequence is a young man in good health. Some clones in this sample may be carry-over from other donors' samples. V and J are TRBV5-8 and TRBJ1-1, with a possible D match to TRBD1 (6 bases). The sequenced sample was memory CD4+ T cells from PBMCs. Subset: CD45RA-negative fraction. The CDR3 DNA is TGTGCCAGCAGCTTGACAGGGACGGGGACTGAAGCTTTCTTT. It codes for CASSLTGTGTEAFF.